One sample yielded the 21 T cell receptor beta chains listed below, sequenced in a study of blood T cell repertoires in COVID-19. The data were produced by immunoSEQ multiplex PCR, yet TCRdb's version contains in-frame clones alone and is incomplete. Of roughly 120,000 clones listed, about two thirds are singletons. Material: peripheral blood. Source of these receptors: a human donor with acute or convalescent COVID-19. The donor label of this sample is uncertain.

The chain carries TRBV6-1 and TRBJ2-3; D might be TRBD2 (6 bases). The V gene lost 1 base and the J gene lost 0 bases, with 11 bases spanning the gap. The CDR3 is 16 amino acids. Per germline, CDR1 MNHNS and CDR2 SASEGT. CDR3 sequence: CASSEEAGLSTDTQYF. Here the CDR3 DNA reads TGTGCCAGCAGTGAAGAGGCGGGACTCAGCACAGATACGCAGTATTTT.

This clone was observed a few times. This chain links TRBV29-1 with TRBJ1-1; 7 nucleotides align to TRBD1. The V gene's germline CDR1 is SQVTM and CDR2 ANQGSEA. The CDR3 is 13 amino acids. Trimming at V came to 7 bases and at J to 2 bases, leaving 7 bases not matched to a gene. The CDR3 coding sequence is TGCAGCGGAGGGACAGCACAAAACACTGAAGCTTTCTTT. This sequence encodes CSGGTAQNTEAFF.

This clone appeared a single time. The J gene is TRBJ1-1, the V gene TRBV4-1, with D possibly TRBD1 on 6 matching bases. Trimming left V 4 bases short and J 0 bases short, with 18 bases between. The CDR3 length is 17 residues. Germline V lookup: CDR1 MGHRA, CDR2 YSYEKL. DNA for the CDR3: TGCGCCAGCAGCCCTTCGACAGGTAGTTTGATGAACACTGAAGCTTTCTTT. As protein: CASSPSTGSLMNTEAFF.

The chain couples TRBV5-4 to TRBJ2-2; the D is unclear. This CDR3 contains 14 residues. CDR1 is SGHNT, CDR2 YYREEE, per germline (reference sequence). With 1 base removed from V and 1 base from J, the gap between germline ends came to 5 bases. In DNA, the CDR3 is TGTGCCAGCAGCTTGCTCGGGAACACCGGGGAGCTGTTTTTT. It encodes CASSLLGNTGELFF.

This CDR3 is CATSRGGGIEKLFF. DNA of the CDR3: TGTGCCACCAGCAGAGGGGGCGGCATTGAAAAACTGTTTTTT. The chain recombines TRBV15 with TRBJ1-4; D might be TRBD1 (5 bases). The CDR3 is 14 amino acids. Germline V lookup: CDR1 LNHNV, CDR2 YYDKDF (reference sequence). The germline V and J ends were trimmed by 1 base and 7 bases, with 10 bases remaining between them. Full variable domain (missing parts from reference TRBV15 and TRBJ1-4): DAMVIQNPRYQVTQFGKPVTLSCSQTLNHNVMYWYQQKSSQAPKLLFHYYDKDFNNEADTPDNFQSRRPNTSFCFLDIRSPGLGDTAMYLCATSRGGGIEKLFFGSGTQLSVL.

CDR3 residues: CASGGFSTGELFF. DNA of the CDR3: TGTGCCAGCGGAGGATTTTCCACCGGGGAGCTGTTTTTT. This chain connects TRBV2 to TRBJ2-2; tentative D call: TRBD2 (5 bases). The V gene lost 8 bases and the J gene lost 4 bases, with 11 bases spanning the gap. Looked up from germline, CDR1 is SNHLY and CDR2 is FYNNEI. The CDR3 is 13 residues long. The full variable domain, its missing parts supplied by reference TRBV2 and TRBJ2-2, is EPEVTQTPSHQVTQMGQEVILRCVPISNHLYFYWYRQILGQKVEFLVSFYNNEISEKSEIFDDQFSVERPDGSNFTLKIRSTKLEDSAMYFCASGGFSTGELFFGEGSRLTVL.

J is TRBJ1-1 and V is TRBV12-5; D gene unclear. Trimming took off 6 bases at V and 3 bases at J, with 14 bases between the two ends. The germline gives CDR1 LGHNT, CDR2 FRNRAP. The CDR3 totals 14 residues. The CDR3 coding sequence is TGTGCTAGTGGATCCGGGTACGGGGACACTGAAGCTTTCTTT. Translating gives CASGSGYGDTEAFF.

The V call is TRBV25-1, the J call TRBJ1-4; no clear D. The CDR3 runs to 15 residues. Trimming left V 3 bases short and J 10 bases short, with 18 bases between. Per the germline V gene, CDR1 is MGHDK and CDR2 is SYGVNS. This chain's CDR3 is CASSDPRDWGGKLFF. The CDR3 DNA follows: TGTGCCAGCAGTGACCCCCGGGATTGGGGTGGAAAACTGTTTTTT.

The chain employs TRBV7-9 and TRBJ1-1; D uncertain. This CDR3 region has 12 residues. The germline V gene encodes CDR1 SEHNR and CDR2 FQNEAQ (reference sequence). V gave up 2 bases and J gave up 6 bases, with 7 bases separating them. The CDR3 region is CASSLQRAEAFF. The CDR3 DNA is TGTGCCAGCAGCTTACAGAGGGCTGAAGCTTTCTTT. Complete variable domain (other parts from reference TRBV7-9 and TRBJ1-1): DTGVSQNPRHKITKRGQNVTFRCDPISEHNRLYWYRQTLGQGPEFLTYFQNEAQLEKSRLLSDRFSAERPKGSFSTLEIQRTEQGDSAMYLCASSLQRAEAFFGQGTRLTVV.

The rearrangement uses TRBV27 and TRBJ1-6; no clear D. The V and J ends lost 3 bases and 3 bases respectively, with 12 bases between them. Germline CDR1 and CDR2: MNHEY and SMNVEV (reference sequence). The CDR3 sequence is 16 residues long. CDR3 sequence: CASSLARSFYNSPLHF. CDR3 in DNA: TGTGCCAGCAGTTTGGCCAGGTCCTTCTATAATTCACCCCTCCACTTT.

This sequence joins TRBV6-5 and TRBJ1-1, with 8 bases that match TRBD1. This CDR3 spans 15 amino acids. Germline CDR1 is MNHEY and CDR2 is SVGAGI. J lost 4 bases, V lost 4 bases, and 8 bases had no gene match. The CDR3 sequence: CASSFRWTGTTEAFF. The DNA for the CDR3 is TGTGCCAGCAGTTTTCGTTGGACAGGGACCACTGAAGCTTTCTTT.

The CDR3, as DNA: TGTGCCAGCAGTAATCTCGGGCAGGGCCAAGAGACCCAGTACTTC. Translation: CASSNLGQGQETQYF. The chain couples TRBV6-5 to TRBJ2-5; a weak D match, TRBD1 (5 bases). Between the trimmed V and J ends, which lost 5 bases and 1 base, there was a span of 14 bases. The CDR3 is made up of 15 amino acids. CDR1 and CDR2 (germline): MNHEY, SVGAGI.

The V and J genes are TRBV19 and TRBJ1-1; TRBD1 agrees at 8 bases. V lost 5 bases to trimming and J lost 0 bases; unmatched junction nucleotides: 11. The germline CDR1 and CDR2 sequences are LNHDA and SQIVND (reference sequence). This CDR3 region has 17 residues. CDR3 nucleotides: TGTGCCAGTAGTGGTCTGAGGGGGACAGGCGTGAACACTGAAGCTTTCTTT. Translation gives CASSGLRGTGVNTEAFF.

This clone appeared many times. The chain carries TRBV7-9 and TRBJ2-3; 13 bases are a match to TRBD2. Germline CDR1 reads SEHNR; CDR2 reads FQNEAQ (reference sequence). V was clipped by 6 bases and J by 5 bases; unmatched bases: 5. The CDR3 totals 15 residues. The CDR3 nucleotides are TGTGCCAGCAGTCGGACTAGCGGGGGACGAGATACGCAGTATTTT. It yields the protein CASSRTSGGRDTQYF.

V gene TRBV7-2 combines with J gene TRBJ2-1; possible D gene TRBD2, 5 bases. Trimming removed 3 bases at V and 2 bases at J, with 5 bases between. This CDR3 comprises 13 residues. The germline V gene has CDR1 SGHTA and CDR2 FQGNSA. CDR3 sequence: CASSLRAYNEQFF. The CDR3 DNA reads TGTGCCAGCAGCTTGAGGGCCTACAATGAGCAGTTCTTC.

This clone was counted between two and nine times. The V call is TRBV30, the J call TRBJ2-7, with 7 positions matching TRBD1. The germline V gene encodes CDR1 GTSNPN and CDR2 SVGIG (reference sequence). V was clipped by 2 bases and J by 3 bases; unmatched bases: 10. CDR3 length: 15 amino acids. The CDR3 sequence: CAWSQPDRAVYEQYF. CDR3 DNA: TGTGCCTGGAGTCAGCCCGACAGGGCAGTCTACGAGCAGTACTTC.

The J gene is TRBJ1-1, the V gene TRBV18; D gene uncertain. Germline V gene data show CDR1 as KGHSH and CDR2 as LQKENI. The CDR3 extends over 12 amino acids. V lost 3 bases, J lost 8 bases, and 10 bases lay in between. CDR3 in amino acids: CASSPRPGEAFF. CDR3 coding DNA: TGTGCCAGCTCACCCAGACCGGGGGAAGCTTTCTTT.

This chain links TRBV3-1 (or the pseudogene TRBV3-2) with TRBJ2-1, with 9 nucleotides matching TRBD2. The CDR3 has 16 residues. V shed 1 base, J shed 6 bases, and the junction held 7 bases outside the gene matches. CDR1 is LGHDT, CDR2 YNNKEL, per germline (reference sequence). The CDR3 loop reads CASSQAGGGALNEQFF. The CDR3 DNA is TGTGCCAGCAGCCAAGCTGGCGGGGGGGCCCTCAATGAGCAGTTCTTC.

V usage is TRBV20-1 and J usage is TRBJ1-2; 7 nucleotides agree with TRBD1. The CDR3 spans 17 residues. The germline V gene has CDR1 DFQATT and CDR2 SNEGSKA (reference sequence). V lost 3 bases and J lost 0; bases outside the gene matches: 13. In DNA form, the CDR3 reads TGCAGTGCTAGTCGAGGGACAGCCGTCTTAGCTAACTATGGCTACACCTTC. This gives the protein CSASRGTAVLANYGYTF.

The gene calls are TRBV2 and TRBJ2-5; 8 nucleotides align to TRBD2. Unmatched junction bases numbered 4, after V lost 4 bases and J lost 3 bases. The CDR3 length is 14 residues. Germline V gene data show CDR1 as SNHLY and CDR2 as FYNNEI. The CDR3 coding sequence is TGTGCCAGCAGTGTCTCGGGGGGGGAAGAGACCCAGTACTTC. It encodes CASSVSGGEETQYF.

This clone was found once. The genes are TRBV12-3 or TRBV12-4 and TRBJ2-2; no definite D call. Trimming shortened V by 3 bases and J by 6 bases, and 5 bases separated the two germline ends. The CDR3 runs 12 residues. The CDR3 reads CASSLYPGELFF. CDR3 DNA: TGTGCCAGCAGTTTGTATCCCGGGGAGCTGTTTTTT.